This T cell receptor beta chain was identified during a study of identical twins. The CDR3 runs to 14 residues. Germline values: CDR1 SGHRS, CDR2 YFSETQ. The junction had 3 bases not matched to a gene; V was cut back by 4 bases and J by 6 bases. Points from the study as a whole: Findings came from cross-sectional statistics, without long-term follow-up of donors.

TCRdb reanalysed the 5' RACE reads using MiXCR and keeps one entry per CDR3 protein. The table has approximately 590,000 distinct CDR3 sequences, around a tenth seen once. This clonotype was observed many times. The target antigen is unknown. These records were also assigned to another study, of yellow fever vaccine responses in identical twins. That work states: Twins' vaccine T cell responses reportedly seemed partly convergent and partly personalized.

The clonotype comes from a woman in her late teens or twenties in good health. The V call is TRBV5-1, the J call TRBJ2-7; the match to TRBD2 covers 14 bases. The sample consisted of PBMCs. The CDR3 coding sequence is TGCGCCAGCAGCATGGGACTAGCGGGAGTCGAGCAGTACTTC. Amino acids: CASSMGLAGVEQYF. Combining the CDR3 with reference TRBV5-1 and TRBJ2-7 gives the whole variable domain KAGVTQTPRYLIKTRGQQVTLSCSPISGHRSVSWYQQTPGQGLQFLFEYFSETQRNKGNFPGRFSGRQFSNSRSEMNVSTLELGDSALYLCASSMGLAGVEQYFGPGTRLTVT.